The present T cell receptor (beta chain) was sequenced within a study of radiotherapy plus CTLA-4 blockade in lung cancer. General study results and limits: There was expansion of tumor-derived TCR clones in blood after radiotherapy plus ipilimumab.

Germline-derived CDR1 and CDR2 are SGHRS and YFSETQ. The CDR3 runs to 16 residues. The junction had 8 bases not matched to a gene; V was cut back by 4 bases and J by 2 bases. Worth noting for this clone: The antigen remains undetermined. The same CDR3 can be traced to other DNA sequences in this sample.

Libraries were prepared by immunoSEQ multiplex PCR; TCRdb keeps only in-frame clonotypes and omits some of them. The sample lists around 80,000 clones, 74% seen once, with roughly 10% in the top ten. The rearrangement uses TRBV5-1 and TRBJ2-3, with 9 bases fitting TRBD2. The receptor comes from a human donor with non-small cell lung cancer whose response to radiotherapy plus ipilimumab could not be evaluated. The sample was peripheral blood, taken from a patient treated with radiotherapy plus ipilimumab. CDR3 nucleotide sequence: TGCGCCAGCAGCAAGGGGCTAGCGGGGCACACAGATACGCAGTATTTT. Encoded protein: CASSKGLAGHTDTQYF.